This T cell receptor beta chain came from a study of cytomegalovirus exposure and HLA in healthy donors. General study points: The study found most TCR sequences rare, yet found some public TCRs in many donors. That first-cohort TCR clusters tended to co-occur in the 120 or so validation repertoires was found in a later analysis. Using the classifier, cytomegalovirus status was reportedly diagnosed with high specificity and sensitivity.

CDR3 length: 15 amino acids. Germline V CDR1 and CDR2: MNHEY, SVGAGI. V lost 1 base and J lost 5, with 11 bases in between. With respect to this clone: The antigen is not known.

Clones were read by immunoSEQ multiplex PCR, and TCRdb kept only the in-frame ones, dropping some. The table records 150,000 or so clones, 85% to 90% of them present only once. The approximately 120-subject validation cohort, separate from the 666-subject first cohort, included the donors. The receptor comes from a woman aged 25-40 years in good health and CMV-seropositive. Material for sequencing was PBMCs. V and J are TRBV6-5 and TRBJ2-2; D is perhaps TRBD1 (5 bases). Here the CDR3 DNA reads TGTGCCAGCAGTTACTACGGACACTCAACCGGGGAGCTGTTTTTT. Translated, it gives CASSYYGHSTGELFF.